This record looks at one TCR beta chain sequence and its context. Its specificity is not known. Amplified TCR beta CDR3 regions came from RNA transcripts. The study used the HTBI primer set for a first-round RT-PCR of the TCR CDR3. Via MiXCR, TCRdb re-called the multiplex PCR reads, giving one row per CDR3 protein. The sample yields fewer than 750,000 distinct CDR3 sequences, under 60% seen once. This entry comes from a study of T cells in Graves' hyperthyroidism and ophthalmopathy. CDR1 and CDR2 from the germline V gene are MGHRA and YSYEKL. The V segment lost 5 bases and the J segment 4 bases; nucleotides outside the gene matches: 13. The CDR3 is made up of 16 amino acids. Study-level findings and limits: Ophthalmopathy was identified by the model a median about 6 months ahead of onset.

The receptor was isolated from a woman under 30 with Graves' hyperthyroidism. Sequencing input: peripheral blood or thyroid tissue (not recorded which). J is TRBJ1-2 and V is TRBV4-1; 7 nucleotides agree with TRBD1. CDR3 DNA sequence: TGCGCCAGCAGCTTACGGACAAGGGACAGAGTCTATGGCTACACCTTC. It yields the protein CASSLRTRDRVYGYTF.